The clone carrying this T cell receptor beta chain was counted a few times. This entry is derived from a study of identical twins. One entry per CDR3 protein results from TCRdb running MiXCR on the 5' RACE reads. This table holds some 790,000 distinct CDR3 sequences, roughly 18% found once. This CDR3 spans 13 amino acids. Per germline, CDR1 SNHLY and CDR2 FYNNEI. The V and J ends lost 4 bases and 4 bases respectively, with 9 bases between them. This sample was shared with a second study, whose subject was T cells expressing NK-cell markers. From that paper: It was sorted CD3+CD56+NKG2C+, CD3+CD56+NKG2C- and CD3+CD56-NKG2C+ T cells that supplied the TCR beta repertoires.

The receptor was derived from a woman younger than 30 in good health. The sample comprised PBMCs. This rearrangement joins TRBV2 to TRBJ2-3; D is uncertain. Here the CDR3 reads CASSVVGPDTQYF. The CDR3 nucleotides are TGTGCCAGCAGTGTTGTCGGCCCAGATACGCAGTATTTT.